The subject of this entry is one TCR beta chain. TCRdb's copy holds only in-frame clones and misses some; the assay was immunoSEQ multiplex PCR. Here the sample spans about 120,000 clones, approximately 90% being singletons. These data are taken from a study of T cell responses to AZD1222 COVID-19 vaccine. With V trimmed by 2 bases and J by 4 bases, 7 bases remained unmatched. The CDR3 length is 16 residues. From germline, CDR1 is SNHLY and CDR2 FYNNEI. This clonotype was obtained from an adult in good health. This specimen consisted of peripheral blood, obtained on day 0 of AZD1222 vaccination. The chain combines TRBV2 with TRBJ2-2; 7 positions match TRBD2. CDR3 coding DNA: TGTGCCAGCAGTGAACATGGGAGGGGAGGCACCGGGGAGCTGTTTTTT. Its translation: CASSEHGRGGTGELFF.